These T cell receptor beta chains were read from a single sample in a study of neoadjuvant anti-PD-1 for oral cavity cancer. Measured with immunoSEQ multiplex PCR; TCRdb has only the in-frame clones, and not every one. Of about 6,900 clones detected, 70% to 75% appear once; the ten largest clones hold about 2.9%. This material consisted of PBMCs, taken before nivolumab (anti-PD-1) treatment. The receptors were gathered from a person between 40 and 85 years old with oral cavity squamous cell carcinoma. CDR3s include the opening cysteine and the closing phenylalanine or tryptophan.

j_call v_call cdr3_aa
TRBJ2-3 TRBV6-5 CASSYGNTDTQYF
TRBJ1-6 TRBV19 CASSIVTESTYNSPLHF
TRBJ1-1 TRBV9 CASSVGDRFRPGRTEAFF
TRBJ2-7 TRBV19 CASKGQGKQYF
TRBJ2-3 TRBV4-3 CASSQDPGTDTQYF
TRBJ2-7 TRBV9 CASSVGAADTYEQYF
TRBJ2-3 TRBV9 CASSPIGLAGGTDTQYF
TRBJ2-1 TRBV5-6 CASGLGSTNIYNEQFF
TRBJ1-5 TRBV21-1 CASSRKKQGWQPQHF
TRBJ1-1 TRBV15 CATSREPQGSEAFF
TRBJ1-5 TRBV7-2 CASSPPWSGADQPQHF
TRBJ1-5 TRBV10-3 CAISEGDQPQHF
TRBJ1-5 TRBV10-3 CAISEGQNQPQHF
TRBJ2-3 TRBV4-1 CASSQTRQGPSTDTQYF
TRBJ2-3 TRBV7-3 CASSELGPTDTQYF
TRBJ2-7 TRBV29-1 CSVEGVHEQYF
TRBJ1-1 TRBV7-8 CASSFRPTQGTEAFF
TRBJ1-1 TRBV6-4 CASRRDRQNTEAFF
TRBJ2-5 TRBV5-1 CASSLIPSGFQETQYF
TRBJ1-2 TRBV19 CASTPVAGPNYGYTF
TRBJ2-1 TRBV27 CASSLLAPLNEQFF
TRBJ2-3 TRBV19 CASSTGTSGGATDTQYF
TRBJ2-6 TRBV5-3 CARSLVEGAGANVLTF
TRBJ2-7 TRBV19 CASSRDSTYEQYF
TRBJ2-7 TRBV10-3 CAISEPGQGVYEQYF
TRBJ2-1 TRBV6-4 CASSPDFNNEQFF
TRBJ1-1 TRBV4-1 CASSPRGQYTEAFF